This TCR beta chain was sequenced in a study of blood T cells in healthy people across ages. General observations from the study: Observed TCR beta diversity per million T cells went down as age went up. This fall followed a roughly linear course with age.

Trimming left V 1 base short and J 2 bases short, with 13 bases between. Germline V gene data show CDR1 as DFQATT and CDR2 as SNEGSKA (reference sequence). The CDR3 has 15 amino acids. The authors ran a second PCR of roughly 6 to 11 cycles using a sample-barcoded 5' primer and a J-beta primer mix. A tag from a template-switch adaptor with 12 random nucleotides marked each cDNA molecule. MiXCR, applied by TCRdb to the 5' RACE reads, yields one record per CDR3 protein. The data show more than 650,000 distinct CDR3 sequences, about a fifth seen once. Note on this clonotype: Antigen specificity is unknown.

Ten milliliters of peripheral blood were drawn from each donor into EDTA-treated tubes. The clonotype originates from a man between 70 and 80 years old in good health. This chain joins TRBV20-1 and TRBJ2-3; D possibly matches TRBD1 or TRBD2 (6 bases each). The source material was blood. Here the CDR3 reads CSARAPGEDTDTQYF. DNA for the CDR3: TGCAGTGCTAGAGCACCAGGGGAGGACACAGATACGCAGTATTTT.